This entry is about one T cell receptor (beta chain). Its antigen is undetermined. In germline, CDR1 is MNHNS, CDR2 SASEGT. The CDR3 has 17 amino acids. V shed 2 bases, J shed 4 bases, and the junction held 13 bases outside the gene matches. Profiled with immunoSEQ multiplex PCR; TCRdb holds only in-frame clones, not every one. The sample gives roughly 90,000 clones, roughly 90% of which show up once; over 8.5% is in the top ten. This sample was included in a study of PD-L1 blockade in urothelial cancer. Across the study: Across blood samples, T cells had a median count of 141,255.

Study-level points and caveats: A pretreatment blood TCR clonality that fell below the median predicted better progression-free and overall survival.

The chain links TRBV6-1 to TRBJ1-2; 7 bases are shared with TRBD1. This TCR was sampled from a man in his fifties or sixties with urothelial cancer. Specimen: PBMCs, collected around atezolizumab (anti-PD-L1) treatment. The CDR3 here is CASSERGRGGTGYGYTF. CDR3 DNA sequence: TGTGCCAGCAGTGAAAGGGGGCGCGGCGGAACGGGCTATGGCTACACCTTC.